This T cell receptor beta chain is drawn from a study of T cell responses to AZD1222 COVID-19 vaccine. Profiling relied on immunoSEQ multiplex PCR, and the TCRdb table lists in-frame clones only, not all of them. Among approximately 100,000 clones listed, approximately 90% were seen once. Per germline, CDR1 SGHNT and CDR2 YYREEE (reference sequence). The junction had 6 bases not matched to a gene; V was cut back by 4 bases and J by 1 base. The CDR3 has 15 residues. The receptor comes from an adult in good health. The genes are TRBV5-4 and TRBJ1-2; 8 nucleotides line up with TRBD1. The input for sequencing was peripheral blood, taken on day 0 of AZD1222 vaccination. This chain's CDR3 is CASSAGTGLNYGYTF. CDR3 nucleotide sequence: TGTGCCAGCAGCGCTGGGACAGGCCTTAACTATGGCTACACCTTC.